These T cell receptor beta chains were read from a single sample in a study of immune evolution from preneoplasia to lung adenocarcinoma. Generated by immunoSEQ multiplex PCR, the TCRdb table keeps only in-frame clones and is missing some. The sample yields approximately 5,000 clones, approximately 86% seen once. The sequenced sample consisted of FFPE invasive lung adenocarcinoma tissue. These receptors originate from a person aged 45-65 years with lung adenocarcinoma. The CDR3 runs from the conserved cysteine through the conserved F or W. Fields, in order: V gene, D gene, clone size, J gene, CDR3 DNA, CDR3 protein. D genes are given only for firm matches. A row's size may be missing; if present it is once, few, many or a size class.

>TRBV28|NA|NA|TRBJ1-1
TGTGCCAGCCGTCTTCAGGGGAACACTGAAGCTTTCTTT
CASRLQGNTEAFF
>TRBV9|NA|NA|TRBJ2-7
TGTGCCAGCAGCGTAGGAACAGGGCCCAGGGAGCAGTACTTC
CASSVGTGPREQYF
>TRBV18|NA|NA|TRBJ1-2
TGTGCCAGCTCAGGCCGAGGAGGCCTCAAAATCGATGGCTACACCTTC
CASSGRGGLKIDGYTF
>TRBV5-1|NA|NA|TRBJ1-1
TGCGCCAGCAGTACCCAGTGGCACCAAGAAGCTTTCTTT
CASSTQWHQEAFF
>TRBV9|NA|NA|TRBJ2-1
TGTGCCAGCAGCGTAGAGGCTAGCAGCGACAATGAGCAGTTCTTC
CASSVEASSDNEQFF
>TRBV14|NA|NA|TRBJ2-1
TGTGCCAGTACAAAAACCGGGGCCGGTCGGGACAATGAGCAGTTCTTC
CASTKTGAGRDNEQFF
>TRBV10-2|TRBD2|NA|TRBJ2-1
TGCGCCAGCAGTCAAGTAGCGGGAGGGCCTTACAATGAGCAGTTCTTC
CASSQVAGGPYNEQFF
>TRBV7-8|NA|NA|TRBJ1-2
TGTGCCAGCAGCCCCCGTAGGGCGGACCCAGGCGGCTACACCTTC
CASSPRRADPGGYTF
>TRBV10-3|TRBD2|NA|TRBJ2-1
TGTGCCATCAGTGGGAGCGGGGTCTCCTACAATGAGCAGTTCTTC
CAISGSGVSYNEQFF
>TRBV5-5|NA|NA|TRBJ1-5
TGTGCCAGCAGCTTGACCTCACAGGGCCATCAGCCCCAGCATTTT
CASSLTSQGHQPQHF
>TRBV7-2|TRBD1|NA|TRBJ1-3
TGTGCCAGCAGACAGGGGTCCGGAAACACCATATATTTT
CASRQGSGNTIYF
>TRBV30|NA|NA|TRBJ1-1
TGTGCCTGGAGTGAGACTGAAGCTTTCTTT
CAWSETEAFF
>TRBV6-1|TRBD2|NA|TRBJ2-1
TGTGCCAGCAGTGAAAAGAGCGGGGACTACAATGAGCAGTTCTTC
CASSEKSGDYNEQFF
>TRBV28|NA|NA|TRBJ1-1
TGTGCCAGCAGTTTATTTTTTATTGCGCTGGGCATGAACACTGAAGCTTTCTTT
CASSLFFIALGMNTEAFF
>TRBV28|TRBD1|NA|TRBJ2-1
TGTGCCAGCAGTTTAGGGCTGGGACAGGGTTCGTGGTACGGATACAATGAGCAGTTCTTC
CASSLGLGQGSWYGYNEQFF
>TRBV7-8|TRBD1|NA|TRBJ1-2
TGTGCCAGCAGCGCCCAGGGGGCCCCTAACTATGGCTACACCTTC
CASSAQGAPNYGYTF
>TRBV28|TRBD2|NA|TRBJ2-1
TGTGCCAGCAGTTTGGCGGGAGGGCGCAATGAGCAGTTCTTC
CASSLAGGRNEQFF
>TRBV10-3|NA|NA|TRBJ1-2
TGTGCCATCAGGGACGGGACACCCTATGGCTACACCTTC
CAIRDGTPYGYTF
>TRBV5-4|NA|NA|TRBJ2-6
TGTGCCGCTAGTTTCGGGGTTCTCGGTGGGGCCAACGTCCTGACTTTC
CAASFGVLGGANVLTF
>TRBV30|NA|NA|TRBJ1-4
TGTGCCTGGAGTAGGGCCCGTGGAAAACTGTTTTTT
CAWSRARGKLFF
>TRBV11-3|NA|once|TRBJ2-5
TGTGCCAGCAGCTTGGGATTCCAAGAGACCCAGTACTTC
CASSLGFQETQYF
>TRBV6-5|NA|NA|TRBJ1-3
TGTGCCAGCAGTTACGGCCGTAGCTCTGGAAACACCATATATTTT
CASSYGRSSGNTIYF
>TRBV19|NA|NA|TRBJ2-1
TGTGCCAGTAGTATTGAGTGGGGGGCCGAGCAGTTCTTC
CASSIEWGAEQFF
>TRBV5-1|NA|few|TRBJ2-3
TGCGCCAGCAGCTTGCGTGGAGATACGCAGTATTTT
CASSLRGDTQYF
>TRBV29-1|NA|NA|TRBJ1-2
TGCAGCGTTGCCGGAGGAAGCTATGGCTACACCTTC
CSVAGGSYGYTF
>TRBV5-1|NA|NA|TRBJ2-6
TGCGCCAGTCAGCCCGACTCTGGGGCCAACGTCCTGACTTTC
CASQPDSGANVLTF
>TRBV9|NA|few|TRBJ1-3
TGTGCCAGCAGCTTAGGGACAGGAAACACCATATATTTT
CASSLGTGNTIYF
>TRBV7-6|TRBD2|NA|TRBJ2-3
TGTGCCAGCAGCCGAACCCGGCCGACTAGCGGGAGCACAGATACGCAGTATTTT
CASSRTRPTSGSTDTQYF
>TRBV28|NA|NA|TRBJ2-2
TGTGCCACTACCCTGGATACCGGGGAGCTGTTTTTT
CATTLDTGELFF
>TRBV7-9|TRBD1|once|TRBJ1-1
TGTGCCAGCAGCTTAGGATCTGGGGGACAGGGTGAAGCTTTCTTT
CASSLGSGGQGEAFF
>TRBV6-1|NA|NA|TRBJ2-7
TGTGCCAGCAGTGTCGATAGCGGTAGCTCCTACGAGCAGTACTTC
CASSVDSGSSYEQYF
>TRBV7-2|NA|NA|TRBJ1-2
TGTGCCAGCAGCTTAGCTTACAGCTCTAACTATGGCTACACCTTC
CASSLAYSSNYGYTF
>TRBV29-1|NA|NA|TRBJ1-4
TGCAGCGTTGAAGGGACGCTAACTAATGAAAAACTGTTTTTT
CSVEGTLTNEKLFF
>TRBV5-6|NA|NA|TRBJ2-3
TGTGCCAGCAGCTTCCTAACTTTGGGCGGAGGAGGCACAGATACGCAGTATTTT
CASSFLTLGGGGTDTQYF
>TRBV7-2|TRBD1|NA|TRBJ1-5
TGTGCCAGCAGCTTAGTTGGGGGGACAGCCGCTAGCAATCAGCCCCAGCATTTT
CASSLVGGTAASNQPQHF
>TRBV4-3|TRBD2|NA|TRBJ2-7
TGCGCCAGCAGCCAATTCAGGGGCCTAGCGGGAGGCTTGCAGACCTACGAACAGTACTTC
CASSQFRGLAGGLQTYEQYF
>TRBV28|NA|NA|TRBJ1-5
TGTGCCAGCAGTTACAACGGGGGATGGCAGCCCCAGCATTTT
CASSYNGGWQPQHF
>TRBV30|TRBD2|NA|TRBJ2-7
TGTGCCTGGATCCCCCCGGGAGGGATCTACGAGCAGTACTTC
CAWIPPGGIYEQYF
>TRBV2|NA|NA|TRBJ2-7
TGTGCCAGCAGTTATACAGGGTGGGAGCAGTACTTC
CASSYTGWEQYF
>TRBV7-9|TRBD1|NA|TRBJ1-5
TGTGCCAGCAGCGCCGACAGGGGCAGGAATCAGCCCCAGCATTTT
CASSADRGRNQPQHF
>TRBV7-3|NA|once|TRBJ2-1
TGTGCCAGCAGCTTAAAAGCGGTCCCATACAATGAGCAGTTCTTC
CASSLKAVPYNEQFF
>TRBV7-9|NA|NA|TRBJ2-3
TGTGCCAGCAGCTTAGATCCGGCTAGCACAGATACGCAGTATTTT
CASSLDPASTDTQYF
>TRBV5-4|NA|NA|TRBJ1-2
TGTGCCAGCAGCTTGCGGGGCGTAGGCTATGGCTACACCTTC
CASSLRGVGYGYTF
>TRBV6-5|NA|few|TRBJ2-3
TGTGCCAGCGGGGGGACGATAGATACGCAGTATTTT
CASGGTIDTQYF
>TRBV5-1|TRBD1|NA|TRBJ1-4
TGCGCCAGCAGCTTGACAGGGGTCGTCAGATCGAATGAAAAACTGTTTTTT
CASSLTGVVRSNEKLFF
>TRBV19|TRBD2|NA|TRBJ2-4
TGTGCCAGTAGTACCGGGTGGGGGGGCATTCAGTACTTC
CASSTGWGGIQYF
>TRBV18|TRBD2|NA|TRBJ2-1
TGTGCCAGCTCGGGGGGGAGCTCCTACAATGAGCAGTTCTTC
CASSGGSSYNEQFF
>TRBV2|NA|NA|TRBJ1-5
TGTGCCAGCAGTGGGGACACTAACCAGCCCCAGCATTTT
CASSGDTNQPQHF
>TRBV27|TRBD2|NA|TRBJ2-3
TGTGCCAGCAGTTTACGCGTAGCGGGAGGGCCGGGGGGCACAGATACGCAGTATTTT
CASSLRVAGGPGGTDTQYF
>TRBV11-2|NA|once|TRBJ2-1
TGTGCCAGCAGCCAGCTAGGGGGTCCGAGCTCCTACAATGAGCAGTTCTTC
CASSQLGGPSSYNEQFF